This entry features one T cell receptor (beta chain) sequence. Its cognate antigen is unknown. These data originate in a study of cytomegalovirus exposure and HLA in healthy donors. Regarding the study as a whole: 150 or so TCR beta chains were listed as cytomegalovirus-associated. The authors confirmed in vitro that a few CMV-associated chains were specific for CMV antigens.

Profiling relied on immunoSEQ multiplex PCR, and the TCRdb table lists in-frame clones only, not all of them. The sample consists of tens of thousands of clones, 85% to 95% of them appearing once. This CDR3 has 13 amino acids. Germline loops: CDR1 SGHRS, CDR2 YFSETQ. With V trimmed by 3 bases and J by 5 bases, 4 bases remained unmatched. Separate from the approximately 670-subject first cohort, the approximately 130-subject validation cohort was the one that the donors belonged to. The sequence came from a man between 18 and 29 years old in good health and CMV-seronegative. Sequences were obtained from PBMCs. The V call is TRBV5-1, the J call TRBJ1-1, with 7 bases identical to TRBD1. The CDR3 region is CASSSTGITEAFF. The CDR3 DNA reads as TGCGCCAGCAGCTCGACAGGGATTACTGAAGCTTTCTTT. The variable domain in full, completed from reference TRBV5-1 and TRBJ1-1, reads KAGVTQTPRYLIKTRGQQVTLSCSPISGHRSVSWYQQTPGQGLQFLFEYFSETQRNKGNFPGRFSGRQFSNSRSEMNVSTLELGDSALYLCASSSTGITEAFFGQGTRLTVV.